The 25 T cell receptor beta chains given below trace back to one sample, sequenced in a study of OX40 agonist ivuxolimab in advanced cancers. Clones were read by immunoSEQ multiplex PCR, and TCRdb kept only the in-frame ones, dropping some. This sample has tens of thousands of clones, with around 84% found just once. Source: CD4+ or CD8+ T cells sorted from blood, taken in a trial of the OX40 agonist ivuxolimab. Every receptor here comes from an adult with an advanced solid tumor such as melanoma, head and neck, liver or kidney cancer.

The chain links TRBV6-1 to TRBJ2-6; no firm D call. The V and J ends lost 8 bases and 3 bases respectively, with 11 bases between them. Germline V lookup: CDR1 MNHNS, CDR2 SASEGT. The CDR3 is 14 amino acids. CDR3: CASVIVFGANVLTF. The DNA of the CDR3 is TGTGCCAGCGTTATAGTATTTGGGGCCAACGTCCTGACTTTC.

The chain is built from TRBV7-2 and TRBJ2-5, with 8 bases matching TRBD2. Germline V CDR1 and CDR2: SGHTA, FQGNSA. The CDR3 contains 14 residues. The ends lost 5 bases at V and 5 bases at J; junction bases unmatched: 7. CDR3 loop: CASSESGGRETQYF. CDR3 DNA sequence: TGTGCCAGCAGCGAGAGCGGCGGGAGGGAGACCCAGTACTTC.

The chain recombines TRBV6-6 with TRBJ2-7; D gene uncertain. Germline-derived CDR1 and CDR2 are MNHNY and SVGAGI (reference sequence). The CDR3 extends over 11 amino acids. With 0 bases removed from V and 5 bases from J, the gap between germline ends came to 2 bases. The CDR3 nucleotides read TGTGCCAGCAGTTACTCTCACGAGCAGTACTTC. Its translation: CASSYSHEQYF.

This chain joins TRBV7-9 and TRBJ2-2; D might be TRBD1 (6 bases). Trimming cost V 1 base and J 4 bases, with 10 bases left between them. Germline V lookup: CDR1 SEHNR, CDR2 FQNEAQ (reference sequence). The CDR3 consists of 15 residues. The chain's CDR3 is CASSLVGAITGELFF. The CDR3 DNA reads TGTGCCAGCAGCTTAGTGGGGGCAATCACCGGGGAGCTGTTTTTT.

The rearrangement joins TRBV7-6 to TRBJ2-6, with 8 positions matching TRBD1. This CDR3 spans 16 amino acids. Germline CDR1 and CDR2: SGHVS and FNYEAQ. The trim removed 5 bases at V and 2 bases at J, leaving 5 bases unmatched. CDR3 nucleotides: TGTGCCAGCAGCCCCCAGGGGGCGCCTGGGGCCAACGTCCTGACTTTC. It encodes CASSPQGAPGANVLTF.

The chain combines TRBV6-6 with TRBJ2-7; D might be TRBD1 (5 bases). This CDR3 has 14 amino acids. Trimming took 1 base from V and 0 from J, leaving 7 bases between them. CDR1 and CDR2 (germline): MNHNY, SVGAGI (reference sequence). CDR3 bases: TGTGCCAGCAGTTACTGGGGCAGCTCCTACGAGCAGTACTTC. Translated, it gives CASSYWGSSYEQYF.

V gene TRBV16 combines with J gene TRBJ1-1, with D possibly matching TRBD1 (5 bases). Trimming removed 7 bases at V and 0 bases at J, with 12 bases between. The CDR3 contains 14 residues. CDR1 is KGHSY and CDR2 is FQNENV in the germline V gene. CDR3 bases: TGTGCCAGCACCGGGACGGGGGTGAACACTGAAGCTTTCTTT. Translated, it gives CASTGTGVNTEAFF. Using reference TRBV16 and TRBJ1-1 for the parts outside the CDR3, the full variable domain is GEEVAQTPKHLVRGEGQKAKLYCAPIKGHSYVFWYQQVLKNEFKFLISFQNENVFDETGMPKERFSAKCLPNSPCSLEIQATKLEDSAVYFCASTGTGVNTEAFFGQGTRLTVV.

CDR3 nucleotide sequence: TGTGCCAGCAGCTTAGTAGGAGGAATCAAAAACCGCGTAGGGTTCGAGCAGTACTTC. Encoded protein: CASSLVGGIKNRVGFEQYF. This chain connects TRBV11-2 to TRBJ2-7, with D tentatively TRBD2 (5 bases). This CDR3 has 19 amino acids. Between the trimmed V and J ends, which lost 1 base and 6 bases, there was a span of 28 bases. Germline lookup yields CDR1 SGHAT and CDR2 FQNNGV.

The chain combines TRBV5-1 with TRBJ2-5, with TRBD1 matching over 7 bases. The CDR3 is 14 amino acids. Unmatched junction bases numbered 6, after V lost 4 bases and J lost 3 bases. Germline-derived CDR1 and CDR2 are SGHRS and YFSETQ. The CDR3 coding sequence is TGCGCCAGCAGCCACGCCGGGACAGAAGAGACCCAGTACTTC. It specifies CASSHAGTEETQYF. Together with reference TRBV5-1 and TRBJ2-5, the CDR3 gives the full variable domain: KAGVTQTPRYLIKTRGQQVTLSCSPISGHRSVSWYQQTPGQGLQFLFEYFSETQRNKGNFPGRFSGRQFSNSRSEMNVSTLELGDSALYLCASSHAGTEETQYFGPGTRLLVL.

This clone came up a few times. V gene TRBV19 combines with J gene TRBJ2-3; D perhaps matches TRBD1 (6 bases). There are 15 residues in the CDR3. V lost 3 bases, J lost 3 bases, and 13 bases lay in between. Per the germline V gene, CDR1 is LNHDA and CDR2 is SQIVND (reference sequence). This CDR3 is CASSIWGRRTDTQYF. DNA for the CDR3: TGTGCCAGTAGTATTTGGGGGCGCCGGACAGATACGCAGTATTTT.

The chain has TRBV4-3 and TRBJ2-7, with 13 positions matching TRBD2. Germline assignment: CDR1 LGHNA and CDR2 YSLEER. The CDR3 contains 18 residues. J lost 1 base, V lost 5 bases, and 11 bases had no gene match. The CDR3 loop reads CASSKRTSGSGGSYEQYF. The DNA of the CDR3 is TGCGCCAGCAGCAAAAGGACTAGCGGGAGTGGGGGGTCCTACGAGCAGTACTTC.

This clone was counted only a few times. V gene TRBV5-1 combines with J gene TRBJ1-5; D is perhaps TRBD1 (6 bases). V was clipped by 0 bases and J by 0 bases, with 10 bases between them. The germline gives CDR1 SGHRS, CDR2 YFSETQ. The CDR3 sequence is 16 residues long. The DNA of the CDR3 is TGCGCCAGCAGCTTGGAAGGGGGTCTTAGCAATCAGCCCCAGCATTTT. This sequence encodes CASSLEGGLSNQPQHF.

This chain connects TRBV7-6 to TRBJ1-2, with 9 bases aligning to TRBD1. The CDR3 extends over 13 amino acids. The V gene's germline CDR1 is SGHVS and CDR2 FNYEAQ. The V segment lost 4 bases and the J segment 8 bases; nucleotides outside the gene matches: 5. CDR3 protein: CASSYTGGGGYTF. The CDR3 DNA reads TGTGCCAGCAGCTATACAGGGGGCGGCGGCTACACCTTC. Full variable domain (missing parts from reference TRBV7-6 and TRBJ1-2): GAGVSQSPRYKVTKRGQDVALRCDPISGHVSLYWYRQALGQGPEFLTYFNYEAQQDKSGLPNDRFSAERPEGSISTLTIQRTEQRDSAMYRCASSYTGGGGYTFGSGTRLTVV.

V and J are TRBV11-3 and TRBJ2-5; 7 bases agree with TRBD2. Germline V gene sequence: CDR1 SGHNT, CDR2 YENEEA. J gave up 5 bases and V 3 bases, and 9 bases lay outside the gene matches. The CDR3 totals 15 residues. The DNA of the CDR3 is TGTGCCAGCAGCTTCGGGGGAGGGCCCTCGGAGACCCAGTACTTC. Translated, it gives CASSFGGGPSETQYF.

The V gene is TRBV5-1, the J gene TRBJ1-3, with a tentative D call TRBD1 (6 bases). Trimming pared 4 bases from V and 2 bases from J, leaving 13 bases between. Germline lookup yields CDR1 SGHRS and CDR2 YFSETQ. The CDR3 consists of 15 residues. This CDR3 is CASSQAQGAGNTIYF. The CDR3 region has the DNA TGCGCCAGCAGCCAAGCACAGGGAGCTGGAAACACCATATATTTT.

Here the CDR3 reads CASSLLSGTAAGGYTF. The CDR3, as DNA: TGTGCCAGCAGCTTACTATCCGGGACAGCGGCTGGGGGCTACACCTTC. J is TRBJ1-2 and V is TRBV7-6; 7 bases match TRBD1. The V segment lost 2 bases and the J segment 8 bases; nucleotides outside the gene matches: 14. This CDR3 region has 16 residues. Germline V CDR1 and CDR2: SGHVS, FNYEAQ. The variable domain in full, completed from reference TRBV7-6 and TRBJ1-2, reads GAGVSQSPRYKVTKRGQDVALRCDPISGHVSLYWYRQALGQGPEFLTYFNYEAQQDKSGLPNDRFSAERPEGSISTLTIQRTEQRDSAMYRCASSLLSGTAAGGYTFGSGTRLTVV.

This clone appeared a single time. The V and J genes are TRBV7-2 and TRBJ1-2, with 8 bases identical to TRBD1. The CDR3 runs 16 residues. The germline V gene encodes CDR1 SGHTA and CDR2 FQGNSA. J lost 2 bases, V lost 1 base, and 6 bases had no gene match. CDR3 region: CASSLGGQAQNYGYTF. The CDR3 nucleotides read TGTGCCAGCAGCTTAGGGGGACAGGCCCAGAACTATGGCTACACCTTC.

V gene TRBV27 combines with J gene TRBJ1-2; a possible D gene is TRBD1 (6 bases). Per germline, CDR1 MNHEY and CDR2 SMNVEV (reference sequence). V was cut by 6 bases and J by 3 bases, with 11 bases left in between. The CDR3 contains 13 residues. This CDR3 is CASRDRFDYGYTF. In nucleotides, the CDR3 is TGTGCCAGCAGAGACAGGTTTGACTATGGCTACACCTTC.

This rearrangement joins TRBV19 to TRBJ1-4; D unresolved. Trimming removed 5 bases at V and 3 bases at J, with 19 bases between. The CDR3 runs 17 residues. In germline, CDR1 is LNHDA, CDR2 SQIVND (reference sequence). CDR3 sequence (DNA): TGTGCCAGTAGTCCCCTCCAGCGTTCAGCTTCTAATGAAAAACTGTTTTTT. Its translation: CASSPLQRSASNEKLFF.

V and J are TRBV4-3 and TRBJ2-7, with D possibly matching TRBD2 (6 bases). CDR3 size: 15 residues. CDR1 is LGHNA and CDR2 is YSLEER in the germline V gene. Trimming removed 0 bases from V and 0 bases from J, with 9 bases in between. CDR3 region: CASSQDRTNSYEQYF. DNA for the CDR3: TGCGCCAGCAGCCAAGATAGGACTAACTCCTACGAGCAGTACTTC.

V gene TRBV10-3 combines with J gene TRBJ1-2; tentatively, D is TRBD1 (5 bases). This CDR3 has 15 amino acids. V lost 0 bases to trimming and J lost 2 bases, with 10 bases between them. Germline CDR1 reads ENHRY; CDR2 reads SYGVKD. The CDR3 DNA follows: TGTGCCATCAGTGAGTCGGGGGACGACAACTATGGCTACACCTTC. It yields the protein CAISESGDDNYGYTF.

The chain employs TRBV19 and TRBJ2-3, with TRBD1 matching over 8 bases. The V gene end was trimmed by 9 bases and the J gene end by 2 bases; junction bases not matched to a gene: 10. The CDR3 runs 15 residues. CDR1 and CDR2 (germline): LNHDA, SQIVND (reference sequence). CDR3 region: CASTPGQVTTDTQYF. The CDR3 DNA reads TGTGCCAGCACACCGGGACAGGTGACCACAGATACGCAGTATTTT.

DNA of the CDR3: TGTGCCAGCAGCACCGGGACAAGAAACTATGGCTACACCTTC. As protein: CASSTGTRNYGYTF. The chain employs TRBV9 and TRBJ1-2, with D tentatively TRBD1 (6 bases). CDR3 length: 14 residues. Trimming pared 4 bases from V and 2 bases from J, leaving 12 bases between. Germline CDR1 SGDLS, CDR2 YYNGEE.

This sequence joins TRBV5-4 and TRBJ2-3; 8 bases match TRBD2. Germline CDR1 reads SGHNT; CDR2 reads YYREEE (reference sequence). The CDR3 is made up of 18 amino acids. Trimming took 4 bases from V and 0 from J; bases not matched to a gene: 13. CDR3 in DNA: TGTGCCAGCAGCCCGGGGGGTAGCGGGGAACTAAGCACAGATACGCAGTATTTT. Protein: CASSPGGSGELSTDTQYF. Looking up the rest from reference TRBV5-4 and TRBJ2-3 gives the full variable domain: ETGVTQSPTHLIKTRGQQVTLRCSSQSGHNTVSWYQQALGQGPQFIFQYYREEENGRGNFPPRFSGLQFPNYSSELNVNALELDDSALYLCASSPGGSGELSTDTQYFGPGTRLTVL.

The V gene is TRBV6-5, the J gene TRBJ1-5, with D possibly TRBD1 on 6 matching bases. The CDR3 totals 13 residues. The germline gives CDR1 MNHEY, CDR2 SVGAGI. The V end lost 6 bases, the J end lost 7 bases, and 13 bases lay between the germline ends. CDR3 residues: CASRVAGGQPQHF. The CDR3 DNA is TGTGCCAGCAGAGTGGCCGGGGGCCAGCCCCAGCATTTT.